The 18 T cell receptor beta chains below were found in one sample sequenced in a study of human T cells and chemical hapten exposure. TCRdb re-derived calls from the RACE reads in MiXCR, one entry per CDR3 protein. The data contain 50,000 or so distinct CDR3 sequences, approximately 4.8% of them seen just once; the ten biggest clones take up about 6%. Time point given: healthy volunteer bleed at 2 weeks. From whole blood left unfractionated, total RNA was extracted. What was sequenced was whole blood. These receptors were taken from a human donor in good health. Some clones in this sample may be carry-over from other donors' samples.

The rearrangement links TRBV23-1 to TRBJ2-7; the D call may be TRBD1 or TRBD2 (5 bases each). TRBV23-1 is placed among ORFs of uncertain function. Between the trimmed V and J ends, which lost 9 bases and 3 bases, there was a span of 24 bases. The CDR3 contains 16 residues. In nucleotides, the CDR3 is TGCGCCAGTCGCACCCTGGCGGGCAGGGCCTACTACGAGCAGTACTTC. Protein: CASRTLAGRAYYEQYF.

This clonotype was observed many times. The V gene is TRBV30, the J gene TRBJ1-1; the D gene is possibly TRBD1 (6 bases). Trimming removed 3 bases at V and 6 bases at J, with 14 bases between. Germline CDR1 GTSNPN, CDR2 SVGIG (reference sequence). CDR3 length: 13 amino acids. For the CDR3, the DNA is TGTGCCTGGAGAAAGGGGGGGACGGCTGAAGCTTTCTTT. This sequence encodes CAWRKGGTAEAFF.

This clonotype was seen ten or more times. V and J are TRBV5-1 and TRBJ2-6, with unresolved D. The germline V gene encodes CDR1 SGHRS and CDR2 YFSETQ. Trimming took off 1 base at V and 1 base at J, with 9 bases between the two ends. There are 16 residues in the CDR3. This CDR3 is CASSLSALSGANVLTF. CDR3 DNA sequence: TGCGCCAGCAGCTTGTCAGCGCTATCTGGGGCCAACGTCCTGACTTTC.

The rearrangement joins TRBV2 to TRBJ1-1; 8 bases line up with TRBD1. Trimming removed 8 bases from V and 4 bases from J; junction bases left unmatched: 6. The length of the CDR3 is 13 residues. Germline V gene sequence: CDR1 SNHLY, CDR2 FYNNEI. The CDR3 sequence: CASLGDRGTEAFF. Here the CDR3 DNA reads TGTGCCAGCTTGGGCGACAGGGGCACTGAAGCTTTCTTT.

This clonotype appeared once. It may be a read error: a sequence one base away is much more abundant. The chain joins TRBV4-1 to TRBJ2-4; possible D gene TRBD1, 5 bases. V lost 5 bases and J lost 7, with 24 bases in between. The CDR3 covers 17 residues. Per germline, CDR1 MGHRA and CDR2 YSYEKL. The CDR3 DNA follows: TGCGCCAGCAGCTCCGCGAATGGCAGGGTGATTGGCAACATTCAGTACTTC. Its translation: CASSSANGRVIGNIQYF.

This clonotype was recorded at least ten times. This rearrangement joins TRBV7-9 to TRBJ2-1, with 8 bases aligning to TRBD1. Germline V gene data show CDR1 as SEHNR and CDR2 as FQNEAQ (reference sequence). This CDR3 has 16 amino acids. Trimming took 6 bases from V and 2 from J; bases not matched to a gene: 9. This CDR3 reads CASSSRTGRTYNEQFF. The CDR3 nucleotides read TGTGCCAGCAGTTCCAGGACAGGGAGGACCTACAATGAGCAGTTCTTC. The full variable domain, with the rest looked up from reference TRBV7-9 and TRBJ2-1, is DTGVSQNPRHKITKRGQNVTFRCDPISEHNRLYWYRQTLGQGPEFLTYFQNEAQLEKSRLLSDRFSAERPKGSFSTLEIQRTEQGDSAMYLCASSSRTGRTYNEQFFGPGTRLTVL.

The V and J genes are TRBV27 and TRBJ1-5; 9 bases line up with TRBD1. This CDR3 contains 19 residues. With V trimmed by 3 bases and J by 6 bases, 18 bases remained unmatched. In germline, CDR1 is MNHEY, CDR2 SMNVEV (reference sequence). The CDR3 spells CASSFYFPVGQGSVQPQHF. The CDR3 bases are TGTGCCAGCAGTTTCTATTTCCCCGTGGGACAGGGCTCCGTTCAGCCCCAGCATTTT.

This clonotype was recorded at least ten times. The chain joins TRBV7-9 to TRBJ1-1; D is possibly TRBD1 (6 bases). CDR3 length: 13 amino acids. Per germline, CDR1 SEHNR and CDR2 FQNEAQ (reference sequence). The germline V and J ends were trimmed by 5 bases and 4 bases, with 11 bases remaining between them. The CDR3 here is CASSRGAGTEAFF. The DNA of the CDR3 is TGTGCCAGCAGCCGGGGGGCTGGCACTGAAGCTTTCTTT.

The sample holds a few counts of this clonotype. V and J are TRBV5-1 and TRBJ1-2; D is ambiguous. Germline CDR1 SGHRS, CDR2 YFSETQ. The V gene lost 7 bases and the J gene lost 1 base, with 11 bases spanning the gap. The CDR3 runs to 13 residues. The CDR3 sequence is CASGDGDNYGYTF. CDR3 in DNA: TGCGCCAGCGGCGACGGGGATAACTATGGCTACACCTTC.

This clonotype was picked up many times. The CDR3, as DNA: TGTGCCAGCAACCCCGGACTGACCTCGGAGACCCAGTACTTC. It encodes CASNPGLTSETQYF. The V call is TRBV12-3 or TRBV12-4, the J call TRBJ2-5; tentatively, D is TRBD2 (5 bases). There are 14 residues in the CDR3. Trimming shortened V by 7 bases and J by 5 bases, and 17 bases separated the two germline ends.

This clonotype came up a few times. This sequence joins TRBV18 and TRBJ1-2; TRBD1 agrees at 10 bases. The CDR3 is 14 residues long. Looked up from germline, CDR1 is KGHSH and CDR2 is LQKENI. Trimming at V came to 3 bases and at J to 4 bases, leaving 2 bases not matched to a gene. The DNA for the CDR3 is TGTGCCAGCTCACCGACAGGGGGCGGCTATGGCTACACCTTC. Translated, it gives CASSPTGGGYGYTF.

This clonotype appeared many times. The chain links TRBV6-1 to TRBJ1-5, with TRBD1 as a possible D gene (5 bases). From germline, CDR1 is MNHNS and CDR2 SASEGT. Trimming took 3 bases from V and 7 from J, leaving 13 bases between them. The CDR3 covers 14 residues. The CDR3 DNA follows: TGTGCCAGCAGTGACTGGGGGATTGGACAGCCCCAGCATTTT. Residues: CASSDWGIGQPQHF.

This clonotype was counted ten times or more. This rearrangement joins TRBV4-1 to TRBJ2-7; D is ambiguous. The V end lost 0 bases, the J end lost 4 bases, and 16 bases lay between the germline ends. The V gene's germline CDR1 is MGHRA and CDR2 YSYEKL. This CDR3 has 16 amino acids. CDR3 DNA sequence: TGCGCCAGCAGCCAAGAGGAAGTGCAGCTTGAATACGAGCAGTACTTC. Translated: CASSQEEVQLEYEQYF.

Many counts were recorded for this clonotype. This chain links TRBV11-2 with TRBJ2-3; 7 bases line up with TRBD1. The CDR3 is 15 amino acids. CDR1 is SGHAT and CDR2 is FQNNGV in the germline V gene. J lost 2 bases, V lost 5 bases, and 7 bases had no gene match. CDR3 loop: CASSHRQGSTDTQYF. The DNA for the CDR3 is TGTGCCAGCAGCCACCGACAGGGATCCACAGATACGCAGTATTTT.

This clonotype has just a few counts. This chain connects TRBV7-6 to TRBJ2-5; D not resolved. CDR3 length equals 15 residues. Deletions cut 2 bases from V and 4 bases from J, with 14 bases between. Germline assignment: CDR1 SGHVS and CDR2 FNYEAQ. CDR3 loop: CASSLSSTLSETQYF. The CDR3 nucleotides read TGTGCCAGCAGCTTATCGTCTACTTTGTCAGAGACCCAGTACTTC.

There are many counts of this clonotype. The rearrangement uses TRBV12-3 or TRBV12-4 and TRBJ2-1; 12 nucleotides align to TRBD1. The CDR3 is 17 residues long. Losses at the gene ends were 6 bases for V and 7 bases for J; bases not matched to a gene: 13. The CDR3 loop is CASSPGTGGAGRNEQFF. CDR3 bases: TGTGCCAGCAGCCCCGGGACAGGGGGCGCGGGAAGGAATGAGCAGTTCTTC.

This clonotype has ten or more counts. The CDR3: CASSLSSNTEAFF. CDR3 DNA: TGTGCCAGCAGCCTAAGTTCAAACACTGAAGCTTTCTTT. The chain recombines TRBV9 with TRBJ1-1; unclear D gene. The germline V and J ends were trimmed by 4 bases and 2 bases, with 9 bases remaining between them. This CDR3 contains 13 residues. Germline CDR1 is SGDLS and CDR2 is YYNGEE.

This clonotype has a count of ten or more. V and J are TRBV30 and TRBJ2-3, with TRBD1 matching 7 bases. CDR1 is GTSNPN, CDR2 SVGIG, per germline (reference sequence). CDR3 length equals 13 residues. The CDR3 here is CATGQRKGDTQYF. The CDR3 nucleotides read TGTGCAACGGGACAGCGCAAGGGGGATACGCAGTATTTT.